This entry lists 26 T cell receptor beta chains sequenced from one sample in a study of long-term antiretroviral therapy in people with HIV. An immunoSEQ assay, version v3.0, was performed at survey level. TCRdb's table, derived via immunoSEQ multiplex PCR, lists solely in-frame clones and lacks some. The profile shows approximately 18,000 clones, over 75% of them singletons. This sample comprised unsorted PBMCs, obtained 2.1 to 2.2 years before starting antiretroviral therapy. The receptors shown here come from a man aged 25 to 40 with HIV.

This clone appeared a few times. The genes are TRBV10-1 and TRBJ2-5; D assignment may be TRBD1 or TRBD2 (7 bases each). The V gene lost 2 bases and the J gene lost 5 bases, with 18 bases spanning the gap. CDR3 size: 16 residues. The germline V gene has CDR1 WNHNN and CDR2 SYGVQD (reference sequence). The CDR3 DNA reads TGCGCCAGCAGTGAGACATTAACAGGGGAGGGGGAGACCCAGTACTTC. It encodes CASSETLTGEGETQYF.

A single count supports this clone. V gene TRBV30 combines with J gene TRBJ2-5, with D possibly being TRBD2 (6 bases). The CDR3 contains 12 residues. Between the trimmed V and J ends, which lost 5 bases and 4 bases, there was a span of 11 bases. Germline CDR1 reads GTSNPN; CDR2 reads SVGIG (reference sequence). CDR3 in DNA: TGTGCCTGGGGGGGGACGGCAGAGACCCAGTACTTC. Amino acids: CAWGGTAETQYF.

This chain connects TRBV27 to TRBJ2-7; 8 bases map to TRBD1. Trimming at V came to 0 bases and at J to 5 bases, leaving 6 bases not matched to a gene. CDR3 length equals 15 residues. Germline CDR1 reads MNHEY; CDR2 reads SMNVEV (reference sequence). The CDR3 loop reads CASSLSVTGVDEQYF. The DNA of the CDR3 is TGTGCCAGCAGTTTATCGGTGACAGGGGTCGACGAGCAGTACTTC.

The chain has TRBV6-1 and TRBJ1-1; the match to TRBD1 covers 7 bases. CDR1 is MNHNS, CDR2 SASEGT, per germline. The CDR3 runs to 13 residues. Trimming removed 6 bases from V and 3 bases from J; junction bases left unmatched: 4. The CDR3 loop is CASSTGVDTEAFF. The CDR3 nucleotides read TGTGCCAGCAGCACAGGGGTGGACACTGAAGCTTTCTTT.

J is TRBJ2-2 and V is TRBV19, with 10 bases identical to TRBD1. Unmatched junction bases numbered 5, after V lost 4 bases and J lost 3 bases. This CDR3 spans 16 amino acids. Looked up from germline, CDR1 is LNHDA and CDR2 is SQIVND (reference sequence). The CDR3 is CASSRYGQGDTGELFF. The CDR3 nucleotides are TGTGCCAGTAGTAGGTACGGACAGGGGGACACCGGGGAGCTGTTTTTT.

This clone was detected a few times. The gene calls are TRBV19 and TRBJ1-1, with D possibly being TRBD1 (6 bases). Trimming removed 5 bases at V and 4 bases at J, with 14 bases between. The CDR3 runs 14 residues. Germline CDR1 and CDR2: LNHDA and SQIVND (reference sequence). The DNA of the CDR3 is TGTGCCAGTAGTTCTGGGACCAGGGGCACTGAAGCTTTCTTT. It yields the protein CASSSGTRGTEAFF.

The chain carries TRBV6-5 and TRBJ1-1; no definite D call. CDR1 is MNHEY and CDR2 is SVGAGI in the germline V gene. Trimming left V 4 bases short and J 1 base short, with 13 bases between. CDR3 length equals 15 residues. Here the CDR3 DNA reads TGTGCCAGCAGTTTTTTACGGGGAGGGAACACTGAAGCTTTCTTT. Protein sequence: CASSFLRGGNTEAFF.

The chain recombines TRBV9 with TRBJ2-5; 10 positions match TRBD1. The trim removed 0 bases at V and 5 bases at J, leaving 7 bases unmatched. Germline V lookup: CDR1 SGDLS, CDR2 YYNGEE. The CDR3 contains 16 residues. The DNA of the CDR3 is TGTGCCAGCAGCGTAGCTTGGGGGACAGGGGACGAGACCCAGTACTTC. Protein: CASSVAWGTGDETQYF.

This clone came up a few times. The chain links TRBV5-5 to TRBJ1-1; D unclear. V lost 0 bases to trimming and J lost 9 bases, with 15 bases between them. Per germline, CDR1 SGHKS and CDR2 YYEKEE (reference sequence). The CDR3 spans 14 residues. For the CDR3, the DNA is TGTGCCAGCAGCTTGGAGGCTCTTGGATCTCAAGCTTTCTTT. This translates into CASSLEALGSQAFF.

For the CDR3, the DNA is TGTGCCAGCAGCCCCTACGGACCCTTAAGGCCAGAGACCCAGTACTTC. It translates to CASSPYGPLRPETQYF. The chain combines TRBV4-2 with TRBJ2-5, with D hard to call. Germline values: CDR1 LGHNA, CDR2 YNFKEQ. The V end was cut by 4 bases, the J end by 4 bases, with 19 bases between. The length of the CDR3 is 16 residues.

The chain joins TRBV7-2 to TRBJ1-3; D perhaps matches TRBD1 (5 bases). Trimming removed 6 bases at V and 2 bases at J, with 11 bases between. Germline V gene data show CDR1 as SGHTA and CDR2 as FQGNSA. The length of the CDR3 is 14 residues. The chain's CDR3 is CASRPTGAGNTIYF. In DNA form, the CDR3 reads TGTGCCAGCAGACCAACGGGGGCTGGAAACACCATATATTTT.

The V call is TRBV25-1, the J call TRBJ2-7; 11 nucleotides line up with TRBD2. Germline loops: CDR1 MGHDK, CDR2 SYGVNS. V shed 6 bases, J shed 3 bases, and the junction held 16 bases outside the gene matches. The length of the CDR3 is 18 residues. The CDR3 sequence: CASSPAGGSGRGLYEQYF. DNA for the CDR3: TGTGCCAGCAGCCCCGCGGGGGGTAGCGGGAGGGGCCTCTACGAGCAGTACTTC.

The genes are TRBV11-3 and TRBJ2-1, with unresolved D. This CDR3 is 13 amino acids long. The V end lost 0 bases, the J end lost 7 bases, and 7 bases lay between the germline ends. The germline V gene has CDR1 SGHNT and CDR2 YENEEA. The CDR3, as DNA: TGTGCCAGCAGCTTAGATCGGATGAATGAGCAGTTCTTC. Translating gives CASSLDRMNEQFF.

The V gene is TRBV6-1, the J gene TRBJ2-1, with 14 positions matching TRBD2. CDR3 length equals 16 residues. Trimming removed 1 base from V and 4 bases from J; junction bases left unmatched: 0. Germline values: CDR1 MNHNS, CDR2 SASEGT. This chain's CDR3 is CASSEGTSGGYNEQFF. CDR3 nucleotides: TGTGCCAGCAGTGAAGGGACTAGCGGGGGGTACAATGAGCAGTTCTTC.

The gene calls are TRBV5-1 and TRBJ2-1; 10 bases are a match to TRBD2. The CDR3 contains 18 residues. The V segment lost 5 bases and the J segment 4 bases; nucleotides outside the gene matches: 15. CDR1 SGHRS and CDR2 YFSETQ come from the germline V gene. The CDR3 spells CASRKEAGGPSHYNEQFF. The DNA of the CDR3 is TGCGCCAGCAGAAAGGAAGCGGGGGGGCCGTCACATTACAATGAGCAGTTCTTC.

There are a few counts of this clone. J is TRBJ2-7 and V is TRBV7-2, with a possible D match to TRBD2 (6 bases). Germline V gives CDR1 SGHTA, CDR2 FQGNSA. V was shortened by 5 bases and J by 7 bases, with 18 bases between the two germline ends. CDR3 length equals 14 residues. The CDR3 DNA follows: TGTGCCAGCAGCCTAGGGGTCCCGGGGGATGAGCAGTACTTC. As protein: CASSLGVPGDEQYF.

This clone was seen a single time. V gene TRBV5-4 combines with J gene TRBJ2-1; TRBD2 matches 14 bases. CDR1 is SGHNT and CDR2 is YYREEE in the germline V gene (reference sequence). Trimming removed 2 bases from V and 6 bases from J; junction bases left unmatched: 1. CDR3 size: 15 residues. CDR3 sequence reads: CASSLGLAGGNEQFF. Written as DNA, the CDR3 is TGTGCCAGCAGCTTAGGACTAGCGGGGGGCAATGAGCAGTTCTTC.

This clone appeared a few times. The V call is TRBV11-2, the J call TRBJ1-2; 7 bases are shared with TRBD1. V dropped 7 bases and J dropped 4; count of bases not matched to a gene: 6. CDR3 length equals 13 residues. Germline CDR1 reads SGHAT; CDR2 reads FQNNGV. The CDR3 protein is CASMAGGIYGYTF. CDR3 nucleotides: TGTGCCAGCATGGCAGGGGGGATCTATGGCTACACCTTC.

The CDR3 nucleotides are TGTGCCAGCAGTCCGGTCGGTGGCGACACTGAAGCTTTCTTT. Its translation is CASSPVGGDTEAFF. V and J are TRBV28 and TRBJ1-1; no clear D. The CDR3 is 14 amino acids. Germline loops: CDR1 MDHEN, CDR2 SYDVKM. The V end was cut by 5 bases, the J end by 3 bases, with 13 bases between.

The CDR3 nucleotides read TGTGCTAAGAGCAGGGGGCTTGAAGAGACCCAGTACTTC. It is translated as CAKSRGLEETQYF. This chain joins TRBV6-1 and TRBJ2-5; 8 bases are a match to TRBD1. The germline CDR1 and CDR2 sequences are MNHNS and SASEGT. This CDR3 has 13 residues.

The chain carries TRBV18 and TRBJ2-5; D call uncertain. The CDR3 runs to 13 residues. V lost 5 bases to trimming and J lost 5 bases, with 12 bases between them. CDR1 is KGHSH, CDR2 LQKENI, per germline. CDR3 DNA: TGTGCCAGCTCAACACTGCCAGAGGAGACCCAGTACTTC. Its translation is CASSTLPEETQYF. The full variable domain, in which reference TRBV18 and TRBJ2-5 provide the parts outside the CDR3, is NAGVMQNPRHLVRRRGQEARLRCSPMKGHSHVYWYRQLPEEGLKFMVYLQKENIIDESGMPKERFSAEFPKEGPSILRIQQVVRGDSAAYFCASSTLPEETQYFGPGTRLLVL.

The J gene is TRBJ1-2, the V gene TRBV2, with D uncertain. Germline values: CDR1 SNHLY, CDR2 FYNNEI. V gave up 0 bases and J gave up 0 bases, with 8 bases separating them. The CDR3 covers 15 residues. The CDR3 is CASSEAPSPNYGYTF. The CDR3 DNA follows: TGTGCCAGCAGTGAAGCGCCTTCCCCTAACTATGGCTACACCTTC.

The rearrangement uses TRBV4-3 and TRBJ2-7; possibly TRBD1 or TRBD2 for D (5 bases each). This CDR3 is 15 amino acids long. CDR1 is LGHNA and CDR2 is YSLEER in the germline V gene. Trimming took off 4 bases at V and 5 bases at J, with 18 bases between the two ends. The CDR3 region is CASSPLGQGANEQYF. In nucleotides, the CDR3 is TGCGCCAGCAGCCCCCTGGGGCAGGGAGCCAACGAGCAGTACTTC.

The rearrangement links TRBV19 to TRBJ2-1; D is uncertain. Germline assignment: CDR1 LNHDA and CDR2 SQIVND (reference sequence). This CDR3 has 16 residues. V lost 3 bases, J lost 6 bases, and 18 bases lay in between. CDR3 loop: CASSMLSNDIGNEQFF. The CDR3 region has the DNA TGTGCCAGTAGTATGCTTAGTAACGACATCGGCAATGAGCAGTTCTTC. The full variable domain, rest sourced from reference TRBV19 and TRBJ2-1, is DGGITQSPKYLFRKEGQNVTLSCEQNLNHDAMYWYRQDPGQGLRLIYYSQIVNDFQKGDIAEGYSVSREKKESFPLTVTSAQKNPTAFYLCASSMLSNDIGNEQFFGPGTRLTVL.

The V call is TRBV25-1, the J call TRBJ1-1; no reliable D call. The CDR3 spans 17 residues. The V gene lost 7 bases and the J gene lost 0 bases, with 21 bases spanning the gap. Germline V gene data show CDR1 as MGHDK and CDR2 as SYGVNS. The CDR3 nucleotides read TGTGCCAGCAAGGCGGTACAGTCATCTAAGATGAACACTGAAGCTTTCTTT. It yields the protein CASKAVQSSKMNTEAFF.

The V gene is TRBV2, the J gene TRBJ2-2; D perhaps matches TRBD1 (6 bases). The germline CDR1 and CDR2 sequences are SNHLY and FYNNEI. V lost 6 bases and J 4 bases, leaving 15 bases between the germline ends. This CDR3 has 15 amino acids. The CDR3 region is CASRRDTGGTGELFF. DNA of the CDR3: TGTGCCAGCAGGAGGGACACCGGAGGCACCGGGGAGCTGTTTTTT.